The present TCR beta chain was sequenced within a study of cytomegalovirus exposure and HLA in healthy donors. About the research overall: Tens of millions of unique TCRs, all from HLA-typed donors, were included in an early release of the data.

Study-wide results and caveats: Reports indicated that the classifier achieved high specificity and sensitivity in diagnosing cytomegalovirus status. After further analysis at a later stage, roughly 16,000 TCR beta sequences were associated with HLA alleles at 0.05 false discovery rate. The presence/absence work took it that sequencing depth was about the same across donors.

From germline, CDR1 is MNHNS and CDR2 SASEGT. The CDR3 loop spans 16 amino acids. V shed 2 bases and J shed 3 bases, with 14 bases lying between them. Of note for this clone: As yet, its antigen is unknown.

The PCR used 60 Vbeta and 13 Jbeta primers. Data came from immunoSEQ multiplex PCR; TCRdb stores just in-frame clones and leaves some out. The table records some 120,000 clones, 81% of them present only once. This chain links TRBV6-1 with TRBJ1-3; tentatively, D is TRBD1 (6 bases). The sequence was obtained from a man aged 18 to 35 in good health and CMV-seronegative. What was sequenced was PBMCs. Here the CDR3 DNA reads TGTGCCAGCAGTGAACAGGGGAACTTCGGTGGAAACACCATATATTTT. Translated, it gives CASSEQGNFGGNTIYF.